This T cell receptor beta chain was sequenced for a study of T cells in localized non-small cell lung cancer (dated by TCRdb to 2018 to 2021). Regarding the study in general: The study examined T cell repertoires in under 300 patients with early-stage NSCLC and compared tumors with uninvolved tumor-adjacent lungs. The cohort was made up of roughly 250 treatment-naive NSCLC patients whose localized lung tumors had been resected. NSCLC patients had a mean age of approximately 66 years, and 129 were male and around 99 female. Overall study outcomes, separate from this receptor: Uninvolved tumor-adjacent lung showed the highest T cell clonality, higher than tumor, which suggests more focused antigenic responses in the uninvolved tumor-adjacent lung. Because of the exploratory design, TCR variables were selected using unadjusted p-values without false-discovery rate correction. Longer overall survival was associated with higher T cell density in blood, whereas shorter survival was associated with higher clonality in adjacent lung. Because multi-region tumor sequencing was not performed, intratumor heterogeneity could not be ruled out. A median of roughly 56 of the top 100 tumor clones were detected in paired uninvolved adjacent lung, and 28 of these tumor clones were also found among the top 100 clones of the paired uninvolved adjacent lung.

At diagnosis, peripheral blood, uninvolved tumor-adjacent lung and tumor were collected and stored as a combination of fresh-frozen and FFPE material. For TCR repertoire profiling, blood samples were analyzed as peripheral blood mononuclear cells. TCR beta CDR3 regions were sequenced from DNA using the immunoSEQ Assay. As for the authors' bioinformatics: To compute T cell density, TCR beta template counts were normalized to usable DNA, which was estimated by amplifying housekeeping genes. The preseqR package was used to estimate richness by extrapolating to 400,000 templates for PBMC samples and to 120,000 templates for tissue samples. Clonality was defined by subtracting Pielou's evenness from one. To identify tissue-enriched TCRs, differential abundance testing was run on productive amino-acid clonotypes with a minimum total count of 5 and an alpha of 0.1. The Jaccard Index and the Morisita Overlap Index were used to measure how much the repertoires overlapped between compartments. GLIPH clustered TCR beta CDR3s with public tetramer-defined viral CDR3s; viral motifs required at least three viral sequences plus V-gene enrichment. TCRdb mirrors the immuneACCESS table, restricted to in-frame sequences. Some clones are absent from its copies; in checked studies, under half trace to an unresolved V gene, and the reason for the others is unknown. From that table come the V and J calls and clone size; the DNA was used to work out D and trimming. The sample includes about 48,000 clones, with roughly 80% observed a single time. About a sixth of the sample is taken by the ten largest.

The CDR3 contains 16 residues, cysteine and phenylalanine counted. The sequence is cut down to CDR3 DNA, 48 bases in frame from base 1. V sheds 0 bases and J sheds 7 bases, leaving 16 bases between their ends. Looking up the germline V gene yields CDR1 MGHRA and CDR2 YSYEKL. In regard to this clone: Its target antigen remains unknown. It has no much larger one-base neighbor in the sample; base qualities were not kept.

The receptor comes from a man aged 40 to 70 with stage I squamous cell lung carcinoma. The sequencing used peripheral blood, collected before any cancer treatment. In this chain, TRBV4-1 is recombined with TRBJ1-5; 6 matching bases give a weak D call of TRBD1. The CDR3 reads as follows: CASSQDGGGGGQPQHF. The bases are TGCGCCAGCAGCCAAGATGGGGGGGGCGGAGGGCAGCCCCAGCATTTT.